This T cell receptor (beta chain) was sequenced during a study of CD8 T cells in ankylosing spondylitis. Study-wide points: A TCR beta motif of several highly homologous variants appeared characteristic of ankylosing spondylitis blood.

This clonotype was observed at least ten times. What it recognizes is unknown. Germline V gene data show CDR1 as SGHDT and CDR2 as YYEEEE. The V gene end was trimmed by 4 bases and the J gene end by 9 bases; junction bases not matched to a gene: 6. The CDR3 is made up of 14 amino acids. MiXCR, run by TCRdb on the 5' RACE reads, gives a single entry per CDR3 protein. The sample consists of around 540,000 distinct CDR3 sequences, 12% of them appearing once. Sequencing was carried out using blood, either unsorted or a sorted T cell fraction (not recorded which). The chain joins TRBV5-6 to TRBJ1-6; 8 nucleotides align to TRBD1. The origin of this receptor is a male donor with ankylosing spondylitis. Here the CDR3 reads CASSRGQVLSPLHF. The CDR3 region has the DNA TGTGCCAGCAGCCGGGGACAGGTGCTTTCACCCCTCCACTTT. Full variable domain (remainder filled in from reference TRBV5-6 and TRBJ1-6): DAGVTQSPTHLIKTRGQQVTLRCSPKSGHDTVSWYQQALGQGPQFIFQYYEEEERQRGNFPDRFSGHQFPNYSSELNVNALLLGDSALYLCASSRGQVLSPLHFGNGTRLTVT.